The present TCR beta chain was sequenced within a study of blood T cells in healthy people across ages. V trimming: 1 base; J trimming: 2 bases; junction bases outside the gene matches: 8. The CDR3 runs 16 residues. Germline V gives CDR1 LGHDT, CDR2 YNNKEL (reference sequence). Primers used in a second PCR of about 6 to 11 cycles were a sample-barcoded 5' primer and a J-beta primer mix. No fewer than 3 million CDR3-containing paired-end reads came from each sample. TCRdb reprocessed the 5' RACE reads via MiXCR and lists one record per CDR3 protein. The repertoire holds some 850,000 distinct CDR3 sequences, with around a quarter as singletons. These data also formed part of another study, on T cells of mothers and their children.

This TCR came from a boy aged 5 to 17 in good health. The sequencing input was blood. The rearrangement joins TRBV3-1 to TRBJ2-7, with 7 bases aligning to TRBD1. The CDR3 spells CASSQALRGPPYEQYF. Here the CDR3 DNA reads TGTGCCAGCAGCCAAGCATTGAGGGGGCCTCCCTACGAGCAGTACTTC.